This T cell receptor beta chain was profiled in a study of T cell responses to AZD1222 COVID-19 vaccine. Study-wide points: Dominant at 160-218 and 743-854, vaccine-associated CD4 TCRs also spanned spike. Clonal diversity may have been underestimated in mostly white British donors. The breadth and depth of Spike-specific TCRs increased once two AZD1222 doses had been given.

The protocol was immunoSEQ multiplex PCR, while the TCRdb copy is restricted to in-frame clones and leaves out a portion. The sample carries some 80,000 clones, 60% to 85% recorded once. This clone was seen a few times. Its specificity is unknown. The CDR3 loop spans 13 amino acids. V lost 8 bases, J lost 2 bases, and 12 bases lay in between. Germline CDR1 SNHLY, CDR2 FYNNEI. J is TRBJ1-1 and V is TRBV2; D is undetermined. The sample was peripheral blood, taken 28 days after the second dose of the MenACWY control vaccine. The TCR sequence derives from an adult who received the MenACWY meningococcal vaccine as a control. The CDR3 protein is CASGRWDNTEAFF. For the CDR3, the DNA is TGTGCCAGCGGCCGGTGGGATAACACTGAAGCTTTCTTT.